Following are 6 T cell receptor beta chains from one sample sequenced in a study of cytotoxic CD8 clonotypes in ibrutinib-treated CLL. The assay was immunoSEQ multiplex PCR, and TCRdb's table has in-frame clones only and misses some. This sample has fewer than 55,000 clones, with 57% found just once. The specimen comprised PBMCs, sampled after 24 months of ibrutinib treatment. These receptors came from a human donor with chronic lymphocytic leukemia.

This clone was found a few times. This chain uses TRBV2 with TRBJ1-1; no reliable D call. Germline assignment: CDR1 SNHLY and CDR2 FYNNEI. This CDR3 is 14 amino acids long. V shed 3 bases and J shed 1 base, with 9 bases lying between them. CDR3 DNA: TGTGCCAGCAGTGATATATTTGGGAACACTGAAGCTTTCTTT. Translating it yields CASSDIFGNTEAFF.

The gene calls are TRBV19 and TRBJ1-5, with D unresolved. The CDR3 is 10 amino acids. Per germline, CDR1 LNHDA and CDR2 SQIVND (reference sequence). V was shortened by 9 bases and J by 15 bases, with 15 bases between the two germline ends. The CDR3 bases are TGTGCCAGCGGGGAACAGTCCGGGCATTTT. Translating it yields CASGEQSGHF.

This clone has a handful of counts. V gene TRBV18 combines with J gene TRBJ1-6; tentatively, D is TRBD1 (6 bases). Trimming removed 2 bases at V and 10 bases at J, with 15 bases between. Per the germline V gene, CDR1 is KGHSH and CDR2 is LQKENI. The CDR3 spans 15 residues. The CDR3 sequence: CASSPSKGVQSPLHF. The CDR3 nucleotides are TGTGCCAGCTCACCAAGCAAGGGGGTTCAGTCACCCCTCCACTTT.

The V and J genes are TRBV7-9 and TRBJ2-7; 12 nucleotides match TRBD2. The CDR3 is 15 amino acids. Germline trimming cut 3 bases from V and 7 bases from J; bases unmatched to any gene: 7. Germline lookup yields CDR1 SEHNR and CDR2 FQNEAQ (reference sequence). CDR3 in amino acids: CASSFQLAGGEEQYF. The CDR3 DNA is TGTGCCAGCAGCTTTCAACTAGCGGGGGGTGAGGAGCAGTACTTC.

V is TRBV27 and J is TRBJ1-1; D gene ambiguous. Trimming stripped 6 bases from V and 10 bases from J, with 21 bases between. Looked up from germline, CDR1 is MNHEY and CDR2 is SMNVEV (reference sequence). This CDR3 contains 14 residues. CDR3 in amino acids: CASRLEPRDNGAFF. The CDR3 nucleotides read TGTGCCAGCAGACTAGAACCGCGGGATAACGGAGCTTTCTTT.

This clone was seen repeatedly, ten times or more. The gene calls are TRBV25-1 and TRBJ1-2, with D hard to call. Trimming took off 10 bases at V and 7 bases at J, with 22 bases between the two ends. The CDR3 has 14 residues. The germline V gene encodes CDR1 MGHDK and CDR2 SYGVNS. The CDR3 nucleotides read TGTGCCACCCAGCCCCCTGGGTTATTCGGTGGCTACACCTTC. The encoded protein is CATQPPGLFGGYTF.